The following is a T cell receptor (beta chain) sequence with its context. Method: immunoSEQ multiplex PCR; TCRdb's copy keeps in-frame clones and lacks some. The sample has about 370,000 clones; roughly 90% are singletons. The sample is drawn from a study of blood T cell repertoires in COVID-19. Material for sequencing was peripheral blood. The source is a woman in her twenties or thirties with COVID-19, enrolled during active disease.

The CDR3 here is CASNTGQAFQETQYF. The CDR3 DNA reads as TGTGCCAGCAACACGGGACAGGCCTTTCAAGAGACCCAGTACTTC. The chain is built from TRBV7-2 and TRBJ2-5, with TRBD1 identical over 8 bases. V was pared by 7 bases and J by 2 bases, with 9 bases of the junction left unmatched. The V gene's germline CDR1 is SGHTA and CDR2 FQGNSA. This CDR3 has 15 amino acids.